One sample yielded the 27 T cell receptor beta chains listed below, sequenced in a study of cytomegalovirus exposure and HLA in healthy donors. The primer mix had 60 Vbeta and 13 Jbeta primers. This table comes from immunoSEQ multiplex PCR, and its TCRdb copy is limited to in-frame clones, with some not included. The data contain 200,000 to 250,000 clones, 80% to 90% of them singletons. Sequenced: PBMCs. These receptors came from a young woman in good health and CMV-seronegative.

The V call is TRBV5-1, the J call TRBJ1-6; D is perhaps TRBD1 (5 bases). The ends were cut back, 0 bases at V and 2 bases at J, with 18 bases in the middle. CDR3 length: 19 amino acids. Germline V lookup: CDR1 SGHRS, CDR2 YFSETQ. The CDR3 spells CASSLVPPGGSTYNSPLHF. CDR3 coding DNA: TGCGCCAGCAGCTTGGTGCCCCCGGGGGGGAGCACCTATAATTCACCCCTCCACTTT.

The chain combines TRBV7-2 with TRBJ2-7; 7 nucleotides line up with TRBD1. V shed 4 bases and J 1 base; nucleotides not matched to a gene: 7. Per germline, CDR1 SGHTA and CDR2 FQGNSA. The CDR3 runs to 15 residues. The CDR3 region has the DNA TGTGCCAGCAGCTCTGAGACAGGGCTTTCCTACGAGCAGTACTTC. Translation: CASSSETGLSYEQYF.

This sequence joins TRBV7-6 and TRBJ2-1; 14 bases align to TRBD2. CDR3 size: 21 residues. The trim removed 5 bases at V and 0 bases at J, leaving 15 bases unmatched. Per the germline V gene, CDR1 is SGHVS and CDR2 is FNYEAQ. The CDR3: CASSLPRLAGGGWSSYNEQFF. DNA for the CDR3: TGTGCCAGCAGCCTTCCTAGACTAGCGGGGGGGGGTTGGAGCTCCTACAATGAGCAGTTCTTC. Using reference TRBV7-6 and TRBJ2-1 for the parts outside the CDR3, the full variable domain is GAGVSQSPRYKVTKRGQDVALRCDPISGHVSLYWYRQALGQGPEFLTYFNYEAQQDKSGLPNDRFSAERPEGSISTLTIQRTEQRDSAMYRCASSLPRLAGGGWSSYNEQFFGPGTRLTVL.

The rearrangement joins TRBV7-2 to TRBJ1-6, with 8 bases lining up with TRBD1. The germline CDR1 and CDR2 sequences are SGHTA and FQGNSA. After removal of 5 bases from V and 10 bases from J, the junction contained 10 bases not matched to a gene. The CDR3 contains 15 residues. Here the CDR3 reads CASSPWTGITSPLHF. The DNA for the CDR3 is TGTGCCAGCAGCCCCTGGACAGGGATAACGTCACCCCTCCACTTT.

CDR3 nucleotides: TGTGCCAGCAGTTACACCCGGGGGGTCGGCTACACCTTC. Its protein is CASSYTRGVGYTF. V usage is TRBV6-5 and J usage is TRBJ1-2; D is perhaps TRBD1 (5 bases). Trimming left V 2 bases short and J 8 bases short, with 12 bases between. The CDR3 has 13 amino acids. Germline lookup yields CDR1 MNHEY and CDR2 SVGAGI.

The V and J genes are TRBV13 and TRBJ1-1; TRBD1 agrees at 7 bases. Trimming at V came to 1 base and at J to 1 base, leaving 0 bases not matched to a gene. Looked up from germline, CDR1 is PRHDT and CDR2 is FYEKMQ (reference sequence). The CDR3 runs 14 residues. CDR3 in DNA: TGTGCCAGCAGCTTAGCAGGGGGGAACACTGAAGCTTTCTTT. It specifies CASSLAGGNTEAFF. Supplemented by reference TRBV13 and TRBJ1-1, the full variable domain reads AAGVIQSPRHLIKEKRETATLKCYPIPRHDTVYWYQQGPGQDPQFLISFYEKMQSDKGSIPDRFSAQQFSDYHSELNMSSLELGDSALYFCASSLAGGNTEAFFGQGTRLTVV.

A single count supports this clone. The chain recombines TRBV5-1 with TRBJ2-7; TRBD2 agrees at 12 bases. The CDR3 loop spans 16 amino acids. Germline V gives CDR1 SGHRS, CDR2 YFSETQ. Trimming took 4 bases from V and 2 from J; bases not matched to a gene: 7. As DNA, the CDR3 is TGCGCCAGCAGCCACACCGCTAGCGGGGGGGCCTACGAGCAGTACTTC. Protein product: CASSHTASGGAYEQYF.

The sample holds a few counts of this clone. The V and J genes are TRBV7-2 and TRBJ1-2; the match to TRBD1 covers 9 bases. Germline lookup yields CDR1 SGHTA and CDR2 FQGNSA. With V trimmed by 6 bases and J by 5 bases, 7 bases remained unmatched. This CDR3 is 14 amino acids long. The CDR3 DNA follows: TGTGCCAGCAGGGTGGGACAGGGCGGTTATGGCTACACCTTC. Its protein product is CASRVGQGGYGYTF.

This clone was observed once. This CDR3 is CASSRGTSQETQYF. The CDR3 DNA reads TGTGCCAGCAGCCGAGGGACTAGTCAAGAGACCCAGTACTTC. The genes are TRBV4-2 and TRBJ2-5; 8 nucleotides align to TRBD2. This CDR3 spans 14 amino acids. V was clipped by 4 bases and J by 2 bases; unmatched bases: 3. Germline values: CDR1 LGHNA, CDR2 YNFKEQ.

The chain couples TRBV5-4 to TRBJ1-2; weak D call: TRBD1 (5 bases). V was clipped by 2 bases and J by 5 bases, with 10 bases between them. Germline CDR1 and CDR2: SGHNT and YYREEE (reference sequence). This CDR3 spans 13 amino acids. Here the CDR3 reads CASSLGVEYGYTF. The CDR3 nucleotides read TGTGCCAGCAGCTTAGGGGTGGAGTATGGCTACACCTTC.

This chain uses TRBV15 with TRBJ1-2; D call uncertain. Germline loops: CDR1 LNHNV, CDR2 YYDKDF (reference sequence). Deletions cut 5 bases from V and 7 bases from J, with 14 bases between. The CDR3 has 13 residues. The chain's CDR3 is CATSPGGSFGYTF. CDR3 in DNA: TGTGCCACCAGCCCAGGCGGGTCTTTTGGCTACACCTTC.

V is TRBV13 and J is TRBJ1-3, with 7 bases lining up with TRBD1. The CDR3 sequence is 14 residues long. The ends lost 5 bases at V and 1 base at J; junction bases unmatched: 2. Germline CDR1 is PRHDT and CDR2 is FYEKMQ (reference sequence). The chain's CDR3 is CASSQTGSGNTIYF. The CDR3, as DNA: TGTGCCAGCAGCCAGACAGGGTCTGGAAACACCATATATTTT.

The chain's CDR3 is CASSTYRVVGSPLHF. In nucleotides, the CDR3 is TGTGCCAGCAGCACTTACAGGGTTGTCGGTTCACCCCTCCACTTT. This chain links TRBV7-2 with TRBJ1-6; maybe TRBD1 (6 bases). In germline, CDR1 is SGHTA, CDR2 FQGNSA. Trimming took 5 bases from V and 9 from J, leaving 17 bases between them. The length of the CDR3 is 15 residues.

CDR3 region: CASSQTQGGNQPQHF. The CDR3 DNA follows: TGCGCCAGCAGCCAGACCCAGGGGGGCAATCAGCCCCAGCATTTT. The chain combines TRBV4-1 with TRBJ1-5; 7 bases agree with TRBD1. V lost 3 bases, J lost 2 bases, and 4 bases stayed unmatched. CDR3 size: 15 residues. Germline V gives CDR1 MGHRA, CDR2 YSYEKL.

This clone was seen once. In DNA form, the CDR3 reads TGTGCCAGCAGCTCTCAAGAGACCCAGTACTTC. Translated, it gives CASSSQETQYF. The V and J genes are TRBV5-6 and TRBJ2-5; no clear D gene. Germline CDR1 reads SGHDT; CDR2 reads YYEEEE. This CDR3 spans 11 amino acids. V dropped 3 bases and J dropped 2 bases, with 2 bases sitting between them.

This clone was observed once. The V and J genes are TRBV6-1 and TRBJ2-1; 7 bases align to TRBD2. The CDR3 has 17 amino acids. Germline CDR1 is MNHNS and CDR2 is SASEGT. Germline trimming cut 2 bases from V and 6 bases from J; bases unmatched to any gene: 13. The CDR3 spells CASSEPVFVGGGNEQFF. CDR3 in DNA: TGTGCCAGCAGTGAACCCGTTTTTGTGGGGGGGGGCAATGAGCAGTTCTTC.

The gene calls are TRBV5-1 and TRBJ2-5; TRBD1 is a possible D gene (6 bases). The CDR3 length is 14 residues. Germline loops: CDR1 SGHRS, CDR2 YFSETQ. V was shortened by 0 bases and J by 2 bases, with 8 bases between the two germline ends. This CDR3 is CASSLGQAQETQYF. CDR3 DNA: TGCGCCAGCAGCTTGGGACAGGCTCAAGAGACCCAGTACTTC.

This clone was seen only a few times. This CDR3 reads CASSLRGPEPAYEQYF. The CDR3 DNA reads TGCGCCAGCAGCCTAAGGGGCCCAGAACCAGCCTACGAGCAGTACTTC. The V and J genes are TRBV4-1 and TRBJ2-7; tentatively, D is TRBD1 (5 bases). CDR3 size: 16 residues. The germline V and J ends were trimmed by 4 bases and 2 bases, with 18 bases remaining between them. Germline CDR1 reads MGHRA; CDR2 reads YSYEKL.

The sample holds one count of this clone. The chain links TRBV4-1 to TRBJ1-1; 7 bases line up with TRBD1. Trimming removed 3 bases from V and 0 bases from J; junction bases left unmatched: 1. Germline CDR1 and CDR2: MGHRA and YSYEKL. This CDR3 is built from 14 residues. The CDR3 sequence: CASSQGQLNTEAFF. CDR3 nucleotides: TGCGCCAGCAGCCAGGGACAGTTGAACACTGAAGCTTTCTTT.

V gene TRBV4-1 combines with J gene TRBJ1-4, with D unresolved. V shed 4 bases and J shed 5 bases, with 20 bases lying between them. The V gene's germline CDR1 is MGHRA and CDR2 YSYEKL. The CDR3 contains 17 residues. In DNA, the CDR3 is TGCGCCAGCAGCCGGACTGGTTACGGACGGTCAAATGAAAAACTGTTTTTT. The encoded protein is CASSRTGYGRSNEKLFF.

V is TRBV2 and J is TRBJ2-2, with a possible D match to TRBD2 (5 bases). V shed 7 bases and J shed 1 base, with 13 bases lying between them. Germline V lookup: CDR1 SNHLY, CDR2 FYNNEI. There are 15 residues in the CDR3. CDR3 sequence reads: CASTMRAMNTGELFF. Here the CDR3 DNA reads TGTGCCAGCACCATGAGGGCCATGAACACCGGGGAGCTGTTTTTT. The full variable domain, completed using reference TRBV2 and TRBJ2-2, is EPEVTQTPSHQVTQMGQEVILRCVPISNHLYFYWYRQILGQKVEFLVSFYNNEISEKSEIFDDQFSVERPDGSNFTLKIRSTKLEDSAMYFCASTMRAMNTGELFFGEGSRLTVL.

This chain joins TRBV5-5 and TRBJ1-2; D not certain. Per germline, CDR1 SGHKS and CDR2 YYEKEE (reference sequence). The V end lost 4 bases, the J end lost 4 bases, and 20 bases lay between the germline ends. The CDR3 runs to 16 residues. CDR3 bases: TGTGCCAGCAGCCCAGAACCGGGGTCCAACCGCTATGGCTACACCTTC. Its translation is CASSPEPGSNRYGYTF.

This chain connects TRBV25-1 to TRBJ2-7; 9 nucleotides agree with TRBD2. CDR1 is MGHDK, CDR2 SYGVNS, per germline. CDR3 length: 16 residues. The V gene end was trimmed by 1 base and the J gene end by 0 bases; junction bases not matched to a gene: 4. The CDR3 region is CASSESSGGSSYEQYF. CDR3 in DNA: TGTGCCAGCAGTGAATCAAGCGGGGGGAGCTCCTACGAGCAGTACTTC.

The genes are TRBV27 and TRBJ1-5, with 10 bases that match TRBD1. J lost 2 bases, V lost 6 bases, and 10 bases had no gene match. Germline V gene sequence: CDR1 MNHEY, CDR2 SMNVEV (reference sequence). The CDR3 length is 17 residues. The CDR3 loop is CASRAGTGVGGNQPQHF. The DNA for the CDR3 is TGTGCCAGCAGAGCCGGGACAGGGGTCGGGGGCAATCAGCCCCAGCATTTT.

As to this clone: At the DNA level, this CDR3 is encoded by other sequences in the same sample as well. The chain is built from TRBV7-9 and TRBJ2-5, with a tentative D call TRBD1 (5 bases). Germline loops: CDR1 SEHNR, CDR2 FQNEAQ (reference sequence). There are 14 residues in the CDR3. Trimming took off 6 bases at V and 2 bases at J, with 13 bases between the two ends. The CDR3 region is CASSFGRGQETQYF. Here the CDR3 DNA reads TGTGCCAGCAGTTTTGGTAGGGGTCAAGAGACCCAGTACTTC.

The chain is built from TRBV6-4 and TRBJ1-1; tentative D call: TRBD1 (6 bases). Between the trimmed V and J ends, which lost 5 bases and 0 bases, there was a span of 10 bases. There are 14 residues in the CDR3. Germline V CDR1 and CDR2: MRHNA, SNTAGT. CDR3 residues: CASSPQGMNTEAFF. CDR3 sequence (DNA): TGTGCCAGCAGTCCACAGGGAATGAACACTGAAGCTTTCTTT.

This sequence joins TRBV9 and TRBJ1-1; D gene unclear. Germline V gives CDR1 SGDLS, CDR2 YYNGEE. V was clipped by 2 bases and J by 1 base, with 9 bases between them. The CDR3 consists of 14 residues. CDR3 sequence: CASSVEGWNTEAFF. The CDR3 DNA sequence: TGTGCCAGCAGCGTTGAGGGATGGAACACTGAAGCTTTCTTT.